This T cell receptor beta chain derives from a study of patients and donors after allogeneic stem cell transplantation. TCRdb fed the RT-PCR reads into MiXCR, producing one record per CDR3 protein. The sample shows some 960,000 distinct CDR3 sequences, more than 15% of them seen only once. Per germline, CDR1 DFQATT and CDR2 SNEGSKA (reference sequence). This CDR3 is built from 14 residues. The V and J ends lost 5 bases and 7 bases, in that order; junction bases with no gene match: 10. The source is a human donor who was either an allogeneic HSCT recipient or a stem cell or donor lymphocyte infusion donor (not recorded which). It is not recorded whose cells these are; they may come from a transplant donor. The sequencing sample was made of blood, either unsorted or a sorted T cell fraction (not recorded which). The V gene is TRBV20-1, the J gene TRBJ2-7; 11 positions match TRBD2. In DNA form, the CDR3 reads TGCAGTGCTTCAAATAGCGGGAGGGCCCGAGAGCAGTACTTC. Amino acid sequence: CSASNSGRAREQYF.